The 23 T cell receptor beta chains given below trace back to one sample, sequenced in a study of shared clonotypes between healthy human individuals. The data were produced by immunoSEQ multiplex PCR, yet TCRdb's version contains in-frame clones alone and is incomplete. The sample includes about 510,000 clones, roughly 78% of them seen just once. Material for sequencing was PBMCs. The receptor set was obtained from a middle-aged woman in good health. Some clones in this sample may be carry-over from other donors' samples.

The chain uses TRBV4-3 and TRBJ2-1; 15 nucleotides agree with TRBD2. There are 16 residues in the CDR3. Germline V gene data show CDR1 as LGHNA and CDR2 as YSLEER. Unmatched junction bases numbered 3, after V lost 0 bases and J lost 9 bases. The CDR3 sequence is CASSQDGLAGGLEQFF. The CDR3 nucleotides read TGCGCCAGCAGCCAAGATGGACTAGCGGGAGGGCTTGAGCAGTTCTTC.

This clone has ten or more counts. The chain couples TRBV2 to TRBJ2-1; 7 bases are shared with TRBD2. Losses at the gene ends were 4 bases for V and 7 bases for J; bases not matched to a gene: 10. This CDR3 region has 15 residues. Germline V lookup: CDR1 SNHLY, CDR2 FYNNEI. The CDR3 here is CASSGGSGFANEQFF. CDR3 nucleotide sequence: TGTGCCAGCAGTGGGGGTAGCGGGTTCGCGAATGAGCAGTTCTTC.

This chain joins TRBV4-2 and TRBJ1-5; tentatively, D is TRBD1 (5 bases). In germline, CDR1 is LGHNA, CDR2 YNFKEQ. The CDR3 is made up of 15 amino acids. The V and J ends lost 1 base and 0 bases respectively, with 7 bases between them. CDR3 sequence: CASSQGGYSNQPQHF. The CDR3 region has the DNA TGTGCCAGCAGCCAAGGGGGGTATAGCAATCAGCCCCAGCATTTT.

This chain joins TRBV19 and TRBJ1-2; D unresolved. Germline CDR1 LNHDA, CDR2 SQIVND (reference sequence). The CDR3 runs to 13 residues. With 4 bases removed from V and 2 bases from J, the gap between germline ends came to 8 bases. CDR3 protein: CASSTGENYGYTF. CDR3 nucleotide sequence: TGTGCCAGTAGTACGGGAGAGAACTATGGCTACACCTTC.

CDR3 sequence reads: CASSDQVNTEAFF. The CDR3 DNA reads as TGTGCCAGCAGTGATCAGGTGAACACTGAAGCTTTCTTT. This chain connects TRBV2 to TRBJ1-1; D not resolved. This CDR3 region has 13 residues. Trimming took off 3 bases at V and 0 bases at J, with 5 bases between the two ends. CDR1 SNHLY and CDR2 FYNNEI come from the germline V gene.

This chain links TRBV6-5 with TRBJ2-5, with 8 positions matching TRBD2. The CDR3 is made up of 11 amino acids. Germline V gene lookup returns CDR1 MNHEY and CDR2 SVGAGI. The junction had 7 bases not matched to a gene; V was cut back by 5 bases and J by 14 bases. The CDR3 DNA reads as TGTGCCAGCAGTCAGGGGACTAGATTTTACTTC. This sequence encodes CASSQGTRFYF.

The chain carries TRBV7-3 and TRBJ2-7; TRBD2 is a possible D gene (7 bases). CDR3 size: 15 residues. With 5 bases removed from V and 2 bases from J, the gap between germline ends came to 16 bases. CDR1 SGHTA and CDR2 FQGTGA come from the germline V gene. CDR3 sequence (DNA): TGTGCCAGCAGCCGGGGGGCTAGCGGTACCTACGAGCAGTACTTC. Encoded protein: CASSRGASGTYEQYF.

This chain links TRBV15 with TRBJ2-1; 10 nucleotides agree with TRBD1. The CDR3 extends over 16 amino acids. Per the germline V gene, CDR1 is LNHNV and CDR2 is YYDKDF (reference sequence). With 3 bases clipped from V and 7 bases from J, the junction kept 9 bases outside the gene matches. This CDR3 is CATSRVTGTGDNEQFF. The CDR3 DNA is TGTGCCACCAGCAGGGTAACCGGGACAGGGGATAATGAGCAGTTCTTC.

This chain uses TRBV2 with TRBJ2-7; 9 bases line up with TRBD2. This CDR3 region has 15 residues. CDR1 SNHLY and CDR2 FYNNEI come from the germline V gene. V dropped 4 bases and J dropped 2; count of bases not matched to a gene: 6. The CDR3 reads CASSGAGGPTYEQYF. In DNA, the CDR3 is TGTGCCAGCAGTGGAGCGGGAGGTCCGACCTACGAGCAGTACTTC.

Written as DNA, the CDR3 is TGTGCCATCAGTGAAACAGCATCCCAAGAGACCCAGTACTTC. Translation: CAISETASQETQYF. The chain recombines TRBV10-3 with TRBJ2-5; D gene ambiguous. The CDR3 totals 14 residues. In germline, CDR1 is ENHRY, CDR2 SYGVKD. The V gene lost 3 bases and the J gene lost 1 base, with 9 bases spanning the gap.

V and J are TRBV29-1 and TRBJ2-5; D gene uncertain. CDR3 size: 13 residues. Trimming pared 1 base from V and 2 bases from J, leaving 8 bases between. Looked up from germline, CDR1 is SQVTM and CDR2 is ANQGSEA. CDR3: CSVEGTDQETQYF. The CDR3 DNA sequence: TGCAGCGTTGAAGGGACGGATCAAGAGACCCAGTACTTC.

This chain joins TRBV5-6 and TRBJ2-5; tentative D call: TRBD1 (5 bases). Germline CDR1 SGHDT, CDR2 YYEEEE. CDR3 size: 13 residues. With 3 bases removed from V and 5 bases from J, the gap between germline ends came to 11 bases. The CDR3 nucleotides read TGTGCCAGCAGCTCAGACAGTCGGGAGACCCAGTACTTC. It specifies CASSSDSRETQYF. The complete variable domain, with remaining parts taken from reference TRBV5-6 and TRBJ2-5, reads DAGVTQSPTHLIKTRGQQVTLRCSPKSGHDTVSWYQQALGQGPQFIFQYYEEEERQRGNFPDRFSGHQFPNYSSELNVNALLLGDSALYLCASSSDSRETQYFGPGTRLLVL.

This clone was seen at least ten times. The rearrangement joins TRBV7-8 to TRBJ2-7; 8 bases are shared with TRBD1. The CDR3 has 16 amino acids. Germline V gene data show CDR1 as SGHVS and CDR2 as FQNEAQ. V lost 5 bases and J lost 3; bases outside the gene matches: 12. The CDR3 sequence: CASSPGQGTGGYEQYF. The CDR3 DNA follows: TGTGCCAGCAGCCCCGGACAGGGTACAGGGGGCTACGAGCAGTACTTC.

The chain couples TRBV28 to TRBJ2-5; D unresolved. The J call is doubtful: the DNA matches TRBJ2-7 better. Germline loops: CDR1 MDHEN, CDR2 SYDVKM. This CDR3 contains 13 residues. The CDR3 nucleotides read TGTGCCAGCAGGGCTGGTCCATCCTACGAGCAGTACTTC. Amino acids: CASRAGPSYEQYF.

The chain is built from TRBV10-3 and TRBJ2-2; no reliable D call. This CDR3 spans 11 amino acids. The germline V gene has CDR1 ENHRY and CDR2 SYGVKD. Trimming took off 8 bases at V and 0 bases at J, with 1 base between the two ends. CDR3 nucleotides: TGTGCCATCTCGAACACCGGGGAGCTGTTTTTT. Protein product: CAISNTGELFF.

The sample holds a few counts of this clone. The genes are TRBV30 and TRBJ1-5; possible D gene TRBD1, 5 bases. Per the germline V gene, CDR1 is GTSNPN and CDR2 is SVGIG (reference sequence). The CDR3 has 13 residues. Deletions cut 4 bases from V and 4 bases from J, with 11 bases between. CDR3 nucleotides: TGTGCCTGGAAAACGGGGGGGAATCAGCCCCAGCATTTT. Its translation: CAWKTGGNQPQHF.

The V call is TRBV28, the J call TRBJ2-7, with D perhaps matching TRBD1 (6 bases). CDR3 size: 12 residues. V was trimmed by 9 bases and J by 2 bases, leaving 11 bases between them. Germline V CDR1 and CDR2: MDHEN, SYDVKM. CDR3 bases: TGTGCCAGTACAGGGACCCCCTACGAGCAGTACTTC. Translation: CASTGTPYEQYF. The full variable domain, completed using reference TRBV28 and TRBJ2-7, is DVKVTQSSRYLVKRTGEKVFLECVQDMDHENMFWYRQDPGLGLRLIYFSYDVKMKEKGDIPEGYSVSREKKERFSLILESASTNQTSMYLCASTGTPYEQYFGPGTRLTVT.

The genes are TRBV4-2 and TRBJ2-1; 8 bases match TRBD2. Germline lookup yields CDR1 LGHNA and CDR2 YNFKEQ. CDR3 length equals 17 residues. V was pared by 2 bases and J by 0 bases, with 6 bases of the junction left unmatched. CDR3 residues: CASSQPHGGVSYNEQFF. The CDR3 nucleotides are TGTGCCAGCAGCCAACCTCACGGGGGGGTCTCCTACAATGAGCAGTTCTTC.

Here the CDR3 reads CATSKPGTSGHNEQFF. CDR3 DNA sequence: TGTGCCACCAGCAAACCCGGGACTAGCGGCCACAATGAGCAGTTCTTC. The rearrangement uses TRBV15 and TRBJ2-1; 11 nucleotides line up with TRBD2. V trimming: 4 bases; J trimming: 5 bases; junction bases outside the gene matches: 7. CDR3 size: 16 residues. The V gene's germline CDR1 is LNHNV and CDR2 YYDKDF (reference sequence).

The CDR3, as DNA: TGTGCCAGCAGCCCCGGGACTAGCGGGTATGAGCAGTTCTTC. Protein product: CASSPGTSGYEQFF. The genes are TRBV7-3 and TRBJ2-1; 12 bases map to TRBD2. This CDR3 is 14 amino acids long. J was trimmed by 8 bases and V by 5 bases; bases with no gene match: 4. Germline V CDR1 and CDR2: SGHTA, FQGTGA.

Only one count was recorded for this clone. The V call is TRBV7-6, the J call TRBJ1-1; a possible D gene is TRBD1 (5 bases). V was trimmed by 2 bases and J by 7 bases, leaving 11 bases between them. The CDR3 covers 13 residues. CDR1 is SGHVS, CDR2 FNYEAQ, per germline. CDR3 protein: CASSLSQGIEAFF. As DNA, the CDR3 is TGTGCCAGCAGCTTAAGCCAGGGTATTGAAGCTTTCTTT.

The DNA for the CDR3 is TGTGCCAGCAGCTTGAGGGGTAGCTCCCAAGAGACCCAGTACTTC. It codes for CASSLRGSSQETQYF. J is TRBJ2-5 and V is TRBV5-5; D is perhaps TRBD1 (5 bases). V gave up 1 base and J gave up 1 base, with 11 bases separating them. The germline V gene has CDR1 SGHKS and CDR2 YYEKEE (reference sequence). CDR3 length: 15 amino acids.

The gene calls are TRBV28 and TRBJ2-1; a possible D gene is TRBD1 (5 bases). The CDR3 has 16 residues. Germline lookup yields CDR1 MDHEN and CDR2 SYDVKM. Trimming removed 6 bases from V and 0 bases from J, with 15 bases in between. In DNA form, the CDR3 reads TGTGCCAGCAGCAGCAGGGATTTCCCCTCCTACAATGAGCAGTTCTTC. Its protein is CASSSRDFPSYNEQFF.